This is a list of T cell receptor beta chains from one sample in a study of blood T cell repertoires in COVID-19. Clones were sequenced by immunoSEQ multiplex PCR, and TCRdb holds only the in-frame ones, with some missing. The table includes tens of thousands of clones, around 80% detected once. Sequencing used peripheral blood. These receptors originate from a man aged 55 to 69 with acute or convalescent COVID-19. Each CDR3 is given with its conserved first and last residue. D genes are given only for firm matches. A clone size is listed for some rows: how often the clone was seen (once, few, many), or a class if it is expanded.

V gene: TRBV9; D gene: .; clone size: medium-sized; J gene: TRBJ2-1; CDR3 DNA: TGTGCCAGCAGCTCTCCCAGGGTGGGCTACAATGAGCAGTTCTTC; CDR3 protein: CASSSPRVGYNEQFF
V gene: TRBV5-4; D gene: .; clone size: .; J gene: TRBJ1-5; CDR3 DNA: TGTGCCAGCAGCTTTAGGGGTGTTGGCGGTCAGCCCCAGCATTTT; CDR3 protein: CASSFRGVGGQPQHF
V gene: TRBV11-2; D gene: TRBD1; clone size: once; J gene: TRBJ1-1; CDR3 DNA: TGTGCCAGCAGGCTCGACAGGGGGCTGATCGACACTGAAGCTTTCTTT; CDR3 protein: CASRLDRGLIDTEAFF
V gene: TRBV12-3/TRBV12-4; D gene: .; clone size: .; J gene: TRBJ2-7; CDR3 DNA: TGTGCCAGCAGCCCTAACTCCTACGAGCAGTACTTC; CDR3 protein: CASSPNSYEQYF
V gene: TRBV9; D gene: TRBD2; clone size: .; J gene: TRBJ2-1; CDR3 DNA: TGTGCCAGCAGCGTTAGCGGGAGCTTCTCCTACAATGAGCAGTTCTTC; CDR3 protein: CASSVSGSFSYNEQFF
V gene: TRBV5-4; D gene: .; clone size: .; J gene: TRBJ1-4; CDR3 DNA: TGTGCCAGCAGCCATTGGGGGGGGTCGACTAATGAAAAACTGTTTTTT; CDR3 protein: CASSHWGGSTNEKLFF
V gene: TRBV15; D gene: .; clone size: .; J gene: TRBJ1-5; CDR3 DNA: TGTGCCACCAGCAACCCCGACAGGTTTCAGCCCCAGCATTTT; CDR3 protein: CATSNPDRFQPQHF
V gene: TRBV20-1; D gene: .; clone size: few; J gene: TRBJ1-3; CDR3 DNA: TGCAGTGCCCTTTCGGGAAACACCATATATTTT; CDR3 protein: CSALSGNTIYF
V gene: TRBV7-2; D gene: TRBD2; clone size: .; J gene: TRBJ2-3; CDR3 DNA: TGTGCCAGCAGCGAGCTAGCGGGGACCACAGATACGCAGTATTTT; CDR3 protein: CASSELAGTTDTQYF
V gene: TRBV6-6; D gene: .; clone size: .; J gene: TRBJ2-7; CDR3 DNA: TGTGCCAGCAGTCCCCCCGTACAGACATACGAGCAGTACTTC; CDR3 protein: CASSPPVQTYEQYF
V gene: TRBV11-2; D gene: .; clone size: once; J gene: TRBJ1-6; CDR3 DNA: TGTGCCAGCAGCCTTTCATCGGGAGGTTATAATTCACCCCTCCACTTT; CDR3 protein: CASSLSSGGYNSPLHF
V gene: TRBV27; D gene: .; clone size: .; J gene: TRBJ2-1; CDR3 DNA: TGTGCCAGCAGTTTACGACTTATCAATGAGCAGTTCTTC; CDR3 protein: CASSLRLINEQFF
V gene: TRBV7-2; D gene: .; clone size: once; J gene: TRBJ1-3; CDR3 DNA: TGTGCCAGCAGCTTAGCCACAGCATATCAAGCCTATTTT; CDR3 protein: CASSLATAYQAYF
V gene: TRBV28; D gene: .; clone size: .; J gene: TRBJ2-3; CDR3 DNA: TGTGCCAGCGGACCTCTGACAGTTTCTAAAGGTGATACGCAGTATTTT; CDR3 protein: CASGPLTVSKGDTQYF
V gene: TRBV6-5; D gene: TRBD2; clone size: .; J gene: TRBJ2-7; CDR3 DNA: TGTGCCAGCAGCCGGGGGAGGGACTACGAGCAGTACTTC; CDR3 protein: CASSRGRDYEQYF
V gene: TRBV28; D gene: TRBD1; clone size: .; J gene: TRBJ2-7; CDR3 DNA: TGTGCCAGCAGACCAACCGGGACAGGGACCTACGAGCAGTACTTC; CDR3 protein: CASRPTGTGTYEQYF
V gene: TRBV27; D gene: .; clone size: few; J gene: TRBJ2-1; CDR3 DNA: TGTGCCTCCCAACGGACAGCCTACAATGAGCAGTTCTTC; CDR3 protein: CASQRTAYNEQFF
V gene: TRBV2; D gene: .; clone size: .; J gene: TRBJ2-7; CDR3 DNA: TGTGCCAGCAGTTCCGGGACAAGCAGTGACGAGCAGTACTTC; CDR3 protein: CASSSGTSSDEQYF
V gene: TRBV10-3; D gene: .; clone size: .; J gene: TRBJ2-3; CDR3 DNA: TGTGCCATCAGTGGGGCCTCCATTATACTTTCTAGCGGCACAGATACGCAGTATTTT; CDR3 protein: CAISGASIILSSGTDTQYF
V gene: TRBV13; D gene: .; clone size: .; J gene: TRBJ2-3; CDR3 DNA: TGTGCCAGCAGCTTAAGGGCTAGCCAGGGGTTTTTT; CDR3 protein: CASSLRASQGFF
V gene: TRBV28; D gene: .; clone size: .; J gene: TRBJ2-3; CDR3 DNA: TGTGCCAGCGGGTACAGGGATTTCACAGATACGCAGTATTTT; CDR3 protein: CASGYRDFTDTQYF
V gene: TRBV5-4; D gene: .; clone size: .; J gene: TRBJ2-7; CDR3 DNA: TGTGCCAGCAGCCTAGACGGGGACTCTCGTGGCGAGCAGTACTTC; CDR3 protein: CASSLDGDSRGEQYF
V gene: TRBV25-1; D gene: .; clone size: .; J gene: TRBJ1-2; CDR3 DNA: TGTGCCAGCAGTGAGGCAAGCTATGGCTACACCTTC; CDR3 protein: CASSEASYGYTF
V gene: TRBV28; D gene: TRBD2; clone size: .; J gene: TRBJ2-3; CDR3 DNA: TGTGCCAGCAGTTCGATCTCCTTAGCGGGAGGCGCAGATACGCAGTATTTT; CDR3 protein: CASSSISLAGGADTQYF
V gene: TRBV7-2; D gene: .; clone size: .; J gene: TRBJ1-1; CDR3 DNA: TGTGCCAGCAGCTCACAGGGCTACGGTACTGAAGCTTTCTTT; CDR3 protein: CASSSQGYGTEAFF
V gene: TRBV4-2; D gene: TRBD1; clone size: .; J gene: TRBJ1-3; CDR3 DNA: TGTGCCAGCAGCCAAGGTTCCGGACAGGGTGGGGACACCATATATTTT; CDR3 protein: CASSQGSGQGGDTIYF